This TCR beta chain was captured in a study of T cells after yellow fever vaccination. This clonotype was seen more than once but under ten times. TCRdb passed the 5' RACE reads through MiXCR, listing each CDR3 protein once. The data hold hundreds of thousands of distinct CDR3 sequences, with around an eighth observed a single time. V gave up 4 bases and J gave up 7 bases; unmatched junction bases: 1. The CDR3 spans 12 residues. Germline loops: CDR1 SGHTA, CDR2 FQGNSA. The sequenced sample was PBMCs, obtained on the day of the yellow fever booster vaccination. This clonotype was sampled from a young man who received the YFV17D yellow fever vaccine. The V gene is TRBV7-2, the J gene TRBJ2-5; 9 bases agree with TRBD2. CDR3 sequence (DNA): TGTGCCAGCAGCTCAGCGGGGGGGACCCAGTACTTC. It yields the protein CASSSAGGTQYF.